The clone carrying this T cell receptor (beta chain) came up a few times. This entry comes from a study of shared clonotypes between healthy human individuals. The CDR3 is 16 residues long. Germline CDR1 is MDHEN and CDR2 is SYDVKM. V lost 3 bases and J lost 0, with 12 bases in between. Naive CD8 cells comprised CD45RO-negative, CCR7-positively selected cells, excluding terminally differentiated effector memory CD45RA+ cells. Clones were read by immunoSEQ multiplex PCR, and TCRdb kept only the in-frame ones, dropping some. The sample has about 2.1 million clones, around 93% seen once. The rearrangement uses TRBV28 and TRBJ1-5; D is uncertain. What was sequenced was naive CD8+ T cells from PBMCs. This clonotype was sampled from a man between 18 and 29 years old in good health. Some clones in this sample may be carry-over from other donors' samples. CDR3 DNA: TGTGCCAGCAGTTTTAACGGACCCTATAGCAATCAGCCCCAGCATTTT. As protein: CASSFNGPYSNQPQHF. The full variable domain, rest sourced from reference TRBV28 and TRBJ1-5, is DVKVTQSSRYLVKRTGEKVFLECVQDMDHENMFWYRQDPGLGLRLIYFSYDVKMKEKGDIPEGYSVSREKKERFSLILESASTNQTSMYLCASSFNGPYSNQPQHFGDGTRLSIL.